This T cell receptor beta chain was captured by sequencing in a study of cytomegalovirus exposure and HLA in healthy donors. As concerns this clone: The junction does not match germline at one end; this may be a read error.

This CDR3 contains 15 residues. CDR1 and CDR2 (germline): SGHRS, YFSETQ. Amplification used 60 Vbeta primers and 13 Jbeta primers. In the study's own analysis: Per a later analysis, the number of unique TCR beta chains was some 80 million, of which some 9.9 million were shared. Sequencing used immunoSEQ multiplex PCR; TCRdb keeps in-frame clones, though not all of them. V and J calls and clone size are given by that table; D and trimming were obtained from the DNA. The sample lists over 130,000 clones; 70% to 85% were seen once. The sequence came from a young man in good health and CMV-seropositive. J is TRBJ2-1 and V is TRBV5-1; 7 nucleotides match TRBD2. The sequenced material came from PBMCs. Written as DNA, the CDR3 is TGCGCCCGCAGTGTACTAGCGCCCCCCTACAATGAGCAGTTCTTC. Translation: CARSVLAPPYNEQFF.